One sample yielded the 13 T cell receptor beta chains listed below, sequenced in a study of blood T cell repertoires in COVID-19. Only in-frame clones appear in the TCRdb table, and some are missing; sequencing was by immunoSEQ multiplex PCR. The repertoire consists of around 160,000 clones, with 88% occurring once and the leading ten covering 0.95% to 1.5%. The sequenced sample was PBMCs or T cells enriched from blood (not recorded which). The receptors here all came from a woman aged 25-40 years with acute COVID-19.

The chain links TRBV18 to TRBJ1-2; 7 nucleotides agree with TRBD1. Germline CDR1 and CDR2: KGHSH and LQKENI. V trimming: 2 bases; J trimming: 4 bases; junction bases outside the gene matches: 1. The length of the CDR3 is 13 residues. The CDR3 nucleotides read TGTGCCAGCTCACCATGGGACAGCTATGGCTACACCTTC. Translating it yields CASSPWDSYGYTF.

The gene calls are TRBV10-1 and TRBJ1-6, with 9 bases that match TRBD1. The CDR3 has 16 amino acids. Germline trimming cut 1 base from V and 9 bases from J; bases unmatched to any gene: 7. Germline loops: CDR1 WNHNN, CDR2 SYGVQD (reference sequence). The CDR3 reads CASSEWDGTGPSPLHF. CDR3 nucleotides: TGCGCCAGCAGTGAGTGGGACGGGACAGGGCCTTCACCCCTCCACTTT.

This clone was observed a few times. This chain connects TRBV28 to TRBJ2-2, with 8 nucleotides matching TRBD2. The CDR3 sequence is 13 residues long. Losses at the gene ends were 6 bases for V and 5 bases for J; bases not matched to a gene: 2. Germline loops: CDR1 MDHEN, CDR2 SYDVKM. CDR3 loop: CASRKRETGELFF. DNA of the CDR3: TGTGCCAGCAGGAAGCGGGAGACCGGGGAGCTGTTTTTT.

This clone was seen a single time. CDR3 nucleotides: TGCGCCAGCAGCTTGAGAGGGGGCGGCACTGAAGCTTTCTTT. Amino acids: CASSLRGGGTEAFF. V and J are TRBV5-1 and TRBJ1-1; TRBD1 matches 7 bases. The germline CDR1 and CDR2 sequences are SGHRS and YFSETQ. This CDR3 has 14 residues. The J segment lost 4 bases and the V segment lost 1 base, leaving 4 bases of the junction unmatched. The complete variable domain, with remaining parts taken from reference TRBV5-1 and TRBJ1-1, reads KAGVTQTPRYLIKTRGQQVTLSCSPISGHRSVSWYQQTPGQGLQFLFEYFSETQRNKGNFPGRFSGRQFSNSRSEMNVSTLELGDSALYLCASSLRGGGTEAFFGQGTRLTVV.

Worth noting for this clone: In the same sample, other DNA sequences code for this CDR3. The CDR3: CASSYIADTQYF. The CDR3 DNA sequence: TGTGCCAGCAGTTATATAGCGGATACGCAGTATTTT. J is TRBJ2-3 and V is TRBV6-2 or TRBV6-3, with a tentative D call TRBD2 (5 bases). Germline lookup yields CDR1 MNHEY and CDR2 SVGEGT. The CDR3 runs 12 residues. Trimming stripped 3 bases from V and 6 bases from J, with 7 bases between.

This clone was seen a handful of times. The chain employs TRBV6-2 or TRBV6-3 and TRBJ2-1, with 12 bases that match TRBD2. The germline gives CDR1 MNHEY, CDR2 SVGEGT. The CDR3 covers 16 residues. After removal of 5 bases from V and 7 bases from J, the junction contained 9 bases not matched to a gene. CDR3 in amino acids: CASSISGLAGSNEQFF. CDR3 DNA: TGTGCCAGCAGTATTTCGGGACTAGCGGGCTCGAATGAGCAGTTCTTC.

The chain has TRBV19 and TRBJ1-1; 7 positions agree with TRBD1. The V gene end was trimmed by 6 bases and the J gene end by 4 bases; junction bases not matched to a gene: 11. CDR1 is LNHDA and CDR2 is SQIVND in the germline V gene (reference sequence). The CDR3 length is 15 residues. This chain's CDR3 is CASRSEGALITEAFF. The CDR3 nucleotides read TGTGCCAGTAGATCGGAGGGGGCGTTAATCACTGAAGCTTTCTTT.

The gene calls are TRBV6-6 and TRBJ2-7; no clear D gene. Trimming cost V 7 bases and J 3 bases, with 13 bases left between them. The CDR3 sequence is 13 residues long. Germline V gene lookup returns CDR1 MNHNY and CDR2 SVGAGI (reference sequence). CDR3 nucleotides: TGTGCCAGCAACAGATTGAATAACTACGAGCAGTACTTC. It specifies CASNRLNNYEQYF.

CDR3 loop: CASSDDSVYGYTF. In DNA form, the CDR3 reads TGTGCCAGCAGCGACGACAGCGTCTATGGCTACACCTTC. The rearrangement uses TRBV7-9 and TRBJ1-2; maybe TRBD1 (5 bases). Germline lookup yields CDR1 SEHNR and CDR2 FQNEAQ (reference sequence). Trimming shortened V by 5 bases and J by 4 bases, and 11 bases separated the two germline ends. There are 13 residues in the CDR3.

The J gene is TRBJ2-1, the V gene TRBV7-9; tentatively, D is TRBD2 (5 bases). CDR3 length: 17 residues. V lost 4 bases to trimming and J lost 8 bases, with 24 bases between them. Per germline, CDR1 SEHNR and CDR2 FQNEAQ (reference sequence). The chain's CDR3 is CASSSTRENIHIHEQFF. The CDR3 region has the DNA TGTGCCAGCAGCTCGACACGGGAAAATATCCACATCCATGAGCAGTTCTTC. The full variable domain, in which reference TRBV7-9 and TRBJ2-1 provide the parts outside the CDR3, is DTGVSQNPRHKITKRGQNVTFRCDPISEHNRLYWYRQTLGQGPEFLTYFQNEAQLEKSRLLSDRFSAERPKGSFSTLEIQRTEQGDSAMYLCASSSTRENIHIHEQFFGPGTRLTVL.

The chain combines TRBV11-2 with TRBJ1-2; D gene uncertain. The germline gives CDR1 SGHAT, CDR2 FQNNGV. This CDR3 is 14 amino acids long. Trimming pared 4 bases from V and 4 bases from J, leaving 13 bases between. Written as DNA, the CDR3 is TGTGCCAGCAGCTCCGCAGTTTCAGGCTATGGCTACACCTTC. It specifies CASSSAVSGYGYTF.

The J gene is TRBJ2-2, the V gene TRBV20-1; 7 positions agree with TRBD2. The CDR3 length is 15 residues. Germline V CDR1 and CDR2: DFQATT, SNEGSKA (reference sequence). V lost 3 bases to trimming and J lost 3 bases; unmatched junction nucleotides: 7. CDR3: CSASSVSGHTGELFF. CDR3 bases: TGCAGTGCTAGTAGTGTTAGCGGGCACACCGGGGAGCTGTTTTTT.

The rearrangement links TRBV30 to TRBJ1-1; 7 bases are a match to TRBD1. The CDR3 spans 16 residues. Germline V lookup: CDR1 GTSNPN, CDR2 SVGIG (reference sequence). V shed 8 bases, J shed 5 bases, and the junction held 20 bases outside the gene matches. The CDR3 here is CAGAETGRFLMTEAFF. Here the CDR3 DNA reads TGTGCCGGGGCGGAGACAGGGAGGTTTTTAATGACTGAAGCTTTCTTT.